These T cell receptor beta chains were read from a single sample in a study of patients and donors after allogeneic stem cell transplantation. TCRdb recomputed calls from the RT-PCR reads with MiXCR, one row per CDR3 protein. The sample includes some 92,000 distinct CDR3 sequences, around 49% seen only once; the top ten take 60% to 65%. The sequencing sample was made of blood, either unsorted or a sorted T cell fraction (not recorded which). The origin of the receptors is a human donor who was either an allogeneic HSCT recipient or a stem cell or donor lymphocyte infusion donor (not recorded which). It is not recorded whose cells these are; they may come from a transplant donor. Each CDR3 is given with its conserved first and last residue. A D gene is named only where the DNA matches it firmly. Some rows mark clone size as missing; the rest say once, few, many or name a class of expanded clone.

j_call d_call clone_size v_call cdr3_nt cdr3_aa
TRBJ2-1 NA NA TRBV7-2 TGTGCCAGCAGGAGTTGGGGTGTCTATGAGCAGTTCTTC CASRSWGVYEQFF
TRBJ2-3 NA NA TRBV12-3/TRBV12-4 TGTGCCAGCAGTAGAATGCAGGGGACCACAGATACGCAGTATTTT CASSRMQGTTDTQYF
TRBJ1-1 TRBD1 NA TRBV7-3 TGTGCCAGCAGCTTGTACGGACAGGGCGGCACTGAAGCTTTCTTT CASSLYGQGGTEAFF
TRBJ1-4 TRBD1 NA TRBV20-1 TGCAGTGCCCTTGGACAGGCCGACCCGGAAAAACTGTTTTTT CSALGQADPEKLFF
TRBJ1-2 NA NA TRBV6-5 TGTGCCAGCAGTTACTCGAGCCTTGGGAACTATGGCTACACCTTC CASSYSSLGNYGYTF
TRBJ1-5 TRBD1 few TRBV28 TGTGCCAGCAGTGAACCGACAGGGGGCGCGAGCAATCAGCCCCAGCATTTT CASSEPTGGASNQPQHF
TRBJ2-5 TRBD2 NA TRBV4-3 TGCGCCAGCAGCCAAGGGGCTAGCGGGAGGGGTGAGACCCAGTACTTC CASSQGASGRGETQYF
TRBJ1-6 NA NA TRBV30 TGTGCCTGGGGAGCGCTGGGGGACACCGTTAATTCACCCCTCCACTTT CAWGALGDTVNSPLHF
TRBJ1-2 NA NA TRBV7-2 TGTGCCAGCAGCTTAGAAAGGGGAATTATCTATGGCTACACCTTC CASSLERGIIYGYTF
TRBJ1-5 NA NA TRBV12-3/TRBV12-4 TGTGCCAGCAGCGTGGGGGGTAGCAATCAGCCCCAGCATTTT CASSVGGSNQPQHF
TRBJ1-2 NA few TRBV4-3 TGCGCCAGCAGCCAAGATGAAGTCAGGGGATACGACTATGGCTACACCTTC CASSQDEVRGYDYGYTF
TRBJ1-4 NA once TRBV7-9 TGTGCCAGCAGCTTAGACCGCCTTGGGGAAAAACTGTTTTTT CASSLDRLGEKLFF
TRBJ2-2 NA NA TRBV4-2 TGTGCCAGCAGCCAAGATTTAACAGGCCCCGGGGAGCTGTTTTTT CASSQDLTGPGELFF
TRBJ1-2 NA NA TRBV4-3 TGCGCCAGCAGCCCGGGGTCGGCAGGCTACACCTTC CASSPGSAGYTF
TRBJ1-2 NA NA TRBV29-1 TGCAGCGTTGGAAGAGGGGTGGGCTACACCTTC CSVGRGVGYTF
TRBJ2-1 NA NA TRBV28 TGTGCCAGCAGTTCCGCCGGGGGAGGCTCCTACAATGAGCAGTTCTTC CASSSAGGGSYNEQFF
TRBJ1-2 NA NA TRBV5-1 TGCGCCAGCAGCTTGGACAGTCCCTATGGCTACACCTTC CASSLDSPYGYTF
TRBJ2-7 NA NA TRBV27 TGTGCCAGCAGTTTTCATCCGCCTTACGAGCAGTACTTC CASSFHPPYEQYF
TRBJ1-4 NA NA TRBV7-8 TGTGCCAGCAGCCCAGGTGAAAAACTGTTTTTT CASSPGEKLFF
TRBJ1-1 NA NA TRBV12-3/TRBV12-4 TGTGCCAGCAGTTCCGTGACAGATGAAGCTTTCTTT CASSSVTDEAFF
TRBJ1-2 NA few TRBV28 TGTGCCAGCAGTTTCGGTGGCGGGGGTGCGGCTAACTATGGCTACACCTTC CASSFGGGGAANYGYTF
TRBJ2-1 TRBD2 NA TRBV18 TGTGCCAGCTCGGGCCGGACTAGCGGGTCCTACAATGAGCAGTTCTTC CASSGRTSGSYNEQFF
TRBJ2-2 NA NA TRBV11-2 TGTGCCAGCAGCTTCCAGTACAGCACGACCGGGGAGCTGTTTTTT CASSFQYSTTGELFF
TRBJ1-4 NA NA TRBV10-3 TGTGCCATCAGTGACACTGGTGGGGCAACTAATGAAAAACTGTTTTTT CAISDTGGATNEKLFF
TRBJ2-1 NA NA TRBV24-1 TGTGCCACCAGTAGTTTGAAGGAGCAGTTCTTC CATSSLKEQFF
TRBJ2-1 TRBD2 NA TRBV4-1 TGCGCCAGCAGCCAAGATCGGGGGGAGTGGGGTGAGCAGTTCTTC CASSQDRGEWGEQFF
TRBJ1-1 TRBD1 once TRBV5-1 TGCGCCAGCAGCCCAGGGGGTGTTGAAGCTTTCTTT CASSPGGVEAFF
TRBJ2-5 NA NA TRBV6-5 TGTGCCAGCAGTCCTCTTTACAGCGGGCCCCAAGAGACCCAGTACTTC CASSPLYSGPQETQYF
TRBJ1-5 NA NA TRBV9 TGTGCCAGCAGCGTAGGATACAATCAGCCCCAGCATTTT CASSVGYNQPQHF
TRBJ1-1 NA NA TRBV29-1 TGCAGCGTCGGGCCCCTGCTGAACACTGAAGCTTTCTTT CSVGPLLNTEAFF
TRBJ2-4 TRBD2 NA TRBV12-3/TRBV12-4 TGTGCCAGCAGTTTCGGACTAGCGGGAGGTGTTGCCAAAAACATTCAGTACTTC CASSFGLAGGVAKNIQYF